These T cell receptor beta chains were read from a single sample in a study of OX40 agonist ivuxolimab in advanced cancers. The protocol was immunoSEQ multiplex PCR, while the TCRdb copy is restricted to in-frame clones and leaves out a portion. This table has around 68,000 clones, around nine tenths appearing once. The input for sequencing was CD4+ or CD8+ T cells sorted from blood, taken in a trial of the OX40 agonist ivuxolimab. The receptors were sampled from an adult with an advanced solid tumor such as melanoma, head and neck, liver or kidney cancer. Each CDR3 is given with its conserved first and last residue. A D gene is named only where the DNA matches it firmly. Clone size appears in some rows only: once, few, many, or a class for an expanded clone.

j_call d_call v_call clone_size cdr3_aa cdr3_nt
TRBJ1-5 TRBD1 TRBV19 once CASKHRGPQGNQPQHF TGTGCCAGTAAGCACAGGGGTCCACAAGGCAATCAGCCCCAGCATTTT
TRBJ2-1 TRBD2 TRBV10-3 . CAISESTSGYNEQFF TGTGCCATCAGTGAGTCAACTAGCGGCTACAATGAGCAGTTCTTC
TRBJ1-2 TRBD1 TRBV4-2 . CASSSPGQGGIGNYGYTF TGTGCCAGCAGTAGTCCGGGACAGGGGGGGATTGGAAACTATGGCTACACCTTC
TRBJ2-3 TRBD2 TRBV5-8 . CATLSGTSGGTQYF TGTGCCACCTTATCCGGGACTAGCGGGGGAACGCAGTATTTT
TRBJ2-3 . TRBV10-3 once CAISEGTNTQYF TGTGCCATCAGTGAGGGCACCAATACGCAGTATTTT
TRBJ1-2 TRBD1 TRBV27 . CASSLKRQGYGYTF TGTGCCAGCAGTTTAAAGCGACAGGGCTATGGCTACACCTTC
TRBJ2-7 . TRBV6-1 . CASSPRGRLEQYF TGTGCCAGCAGTCCCCGTGGGCGACTCGAGCAGTACTTC
TRBJ2-1 TRBD2 TRBV4-1 once CASSPRLALNEQFF TGCGCCAGCAGCCCTAGACTAGCGCTCAATGAGCAGTTCTTC
TRBJ2-7 TRBD2 TRBV5-6 . CASSDSGGGSYEQYF TGTGCCAGCAGCGATAGCGGGGGCGGGTCCTACGAGCAGTACTTC
TRBJ1-1 . TRBV7-6 . CASSLGVGGNTEAFF TGTGCCAGCAGCTTAGGGGTTGGGGGGAACACTGAAGCTTTCTTT
TRBJ2-7 . TRBV11-3 . CASSGDGTYEQYF TGTGCCAGCAGCGGCGACGGTACCTACGAGCAGTACTTC
TRBJ2-1 . TRBV30 . CAWSTRRGQFF TGTGCCTGGAGTACCCGTCGGGGGCAGTTCTTC
TRBJ2-1 TRBD2 TRBV18 . CASSPPWLAGVNEQFF TGTGCCAGCTCACCACCGTGGCTAGCGGGGGTCAATGAGCAGTTCTTC
TRBJ2-1 TRBD2 TRBV7-6 few CASSHSLAGRVENEQFF TGTGCCAGCAGCCATTCCTTAGCGGGGAGAGTTGAAAATGAGCAGTTCTTC
TRBJ2-1 . TRBV6-1 . CASSEAAGKAYNEQFF TGTGCCAGCAGTGAAGCCGCAGGGAAAGCCTACAATGAGCAGTTCTTC
TRBJ1-2 . TRBV6-1 few CASTLDSSYGYTF TGTGCCAGCACCCTGGATAGTAGCTATGGCTACACCTTC
TRBJ1-1 . TRBV6-5 . CASSYRGRTEAFF TGTGCCAGCAGTTACCGGGGGAGGACTGAAGCTTTCTTT
TRBJ2-7 . TRBV7-9 . CASNKGGGIYEQYF TGTGCCAGCAACAAAGGGGGCGGGATTTACGAGCAGTACTTC
TRBJ1-1 . TRBV29-1 . CSVKANTEAFF TGCAGCGTTAAAGCGAACACTGAAGCTTTCTTT
TRBJ2-3 . TRBV7-3 once CASSLGGTDTQYF TGTGCCAGCAGCTTAGGCGGGACAGATACGCAGTATTTT
TRBJ2-1 TRBD1 TRBV7-2 . CASSLRQGAGEQFF TGTGCCAGCAGCCTCCGACAGGGGGCAGGTGAGCAGTTCTTC
TRBJ2-2 . TRBV19 . CASRRGVDWRENTGELFF TGTGCCAGTAGAAGGGGTGTGGATTGGCGGGAGAACACCGGGGAGCTGTTTTTT
TRBJ1-5 TRBD1 TRBV19 . CASTTGTGSGYSNQPQHF TGTGCCAGTACCACAGGGACAGGGTCAGGGTATAGCAATCAGCCCCAGCATTTT
TRBJ2-3 . TRBV28 . CASSRGTPATQYF TGTGCCAGCAGCCGGGGGACTCCGGCTACGCAGTATTTT
TRBJ1-3 TRBD1 TRBV15 once CATSRGTGGSGNTIYF TGTGCCACCAGCAGGGGGACAGGGGGCTCCGGAAACACCATATATTTT
TRBJ2-1 TRBD1 TRBV6-5 . CASSYLDWRTGLFF TGTGCCAGCAGTTACTTGGACTGGCGGACAGGGTTGTTCTTC
TRBJ2-1 TRBD1 TRBV6-1 . CASSETTPPGGFF TGTGCCAGCAGTGAAACGACCCCCCCAGGGGGCTTCTTC
TRBJ2-7 . TRBV7-8 . CASSWDTLYEQYF TGTGCCAGCAGCTGGGACACTCTCTACGAGCAGTACTTC
TRBJ1-6 . TRBV6-1 . CASSEGGWGSFSPLHF TGTGCCAGCAGTGAGGGGGGTTGGGGCAGCTTTTCACCCCTCCACTTT
TRBJ1-5 . TRBV6-1 few CASSLQLNQPQHF TGTGCCAGCAGTCTCCAGTTAAATCAGCCCCAGCATTTT
TRBJ2-7 . TRBV27 . CASSFGQRAAYEQYF TGTGCCAGCAGTTTTGGCCAGCGGGCCGCCTACGAGCAGTACTTC
TRBJ1-1 . TRBV9 . CASSYDGNTEAFF TGTGCCAGCAGCTATGATGGGAACACTGAAGCTTTCTTT
TRBJ2-7 . TRBV5-5 . CASSSSSSYEQYF TGTGCCAGCAGCTCGTCGAGCTCCTACGAGCAGTACTTC
TRBJ2-5 TRBD2 TRBV19 . CASSITGTSFVTQYF TGTGCCAGTAGTATCACCGGGACTAGTTTTGTGACCCAGTACTTC
TRBJ2-5 . TRBV5-5 . CASGEETQYF TGTGCCAGCGGGGAAGAGACCCAGTACTTC
TRBJ2-5 . TRBV4-1 . CASSQATGIQETQYF TGCGCCAGCAGCCAAGCAACAGGGATCCAAGAGACCCAGTACTTC
TRBJ2-7 . TRBV9 . CASSGRSSYEQYF TGTGCCAGCAGCGGCAGGTCTTCCTACGAGCAGTACTTC